One sample yielded the 30 T cell receptor beta chains listed below, sequenced in a study of T-cell memory formation after mild COVID-19. TCRdb reprocessed the 5' RACE reads with MiXCR, giving one entry per CDR3 protein. The table records approximately 50,000 distinct CDR3 sequences, approximately 9% of them present only once. The specimen sequenced was PBMCs or a T cell subset sorted from them (not recorded which). The source of these receptors is an adult woman who had mild COVID-19 (a few samples of this study predate the infection). Cell type and time point are not known.

The chain combines TRBV6-1 with TRBJ2-2; 7 bases line up with TRBD2. The germline V gene encodes CDR1 MNHNS and CDR2 SASEGT. V shed 0 bases and J 6 bases; nucleotides not matched to a gene: 4. The CDR3 spans 15 residues. CDR3 coding DNA: TGTGCCAGCAGTGAAGCGGGAGGGGTCCCCGGGGAGCTGTTTTTT. Protein product: CASSEAGGVPGELFF.

V gene TRBV3-1 combines with J gene TRBJ2-7, with D perhaps TRBD2 (6 bases). V lost 4 bases and J 5 bases, leaving 12 bases between the germline ends. The CDR3 totals 13 residues. Germline-derived CDR1 and CDR2 are LGHDT and YNNKEL (reference sequence). The CDR3 sequence is CASSRRGRNEQYF. DNA of the CDR3: TGTGCCAGCAGCCGGAGGGGCAGGAACGAGCAGTACTTC.

The chain is built from TRBV7-8 and TRBJ1-5, with D possibly TRBD1 on 6 matching bases. Germline CDR1 SGHVS, CDR2 FQNEAQ. V gave up 2 bases and J gave up 6 bases, with 14 bases separating them. The CDR3 consists of 15 residues. The CDR3 sequence is CASSLSRGVGQPQHF. CDR3 nucleotides: TGTGCCAGCAGCTTATCTAGGGGGGTAGGTCAGCCCCAGCATTTT.

The V call is TRBV3-1, the J call TRBJ2-7; 7 positions agree with TRBD1. The CDR3 is made up of 14 amino acids. V was pared by 4 bases and J by 6 bases, with 9 bases of the junction left unmatched. The germline gives CDR1 LGHDT, CDR2 YNNKEL (reference sequence). The CDR3 loop is CASSPGKGAVEQYF. The DNA for the CDR3 is TGTGCCAGCAGCCCGGGAAAGGGGGCGGTCGAGCAGTACTTC.

This clonotype has a handful of counts. The limits of the CDR3 on the DNA are not certain, so only TCRdb's listed CDR3 is given. The chain carries TRBV5-1 and TRBJ2-3; the D call TRBD1 from the table was never checked on the DNA. CDR1 is SGHRS and CDR2 is YFSETQ in the germline V gene. The CDR3 spans 18 residues, counting both ends. CDR3 sequence: CASSFGPGRGSLTDTQYF.

The sample holds many counts of this clonotype. The V gene is TRBV20-1, the J gene TRBJ2-1; 9 bases are shared with TRBD2. This CDR3 has 14 amino acids. Germline CDR1 DFQATT, CDR2 SNEGSKA (reference sequence). Germline trimming cut 3 bases from V and 3 bases from J; bases unmatched to any gene: 3. CDR3 bases: TGCAGTGCTAGGACTAGCGGAGACTACAATGAGCAGTTCTTC. It yields the protein CSARTSGDYNEQFF.

This clonotype was recorded at least ten times. V usage is TRBV7-6 and J usage is TRBJ2-7; D possibly corresponds to TRBD2 (6 bases). In germline, CDR1 is SGHVS, CDR2 FNYEAQ. This CDR3 is 13 amino acids long. Trimming stripped 0 bases from V and 9 bases from J, with 12 bases between. The CDR3 sequence is CASSLALGGAQYF. CDR3 bases: TGTGCCAGCAGCTTAGCGTTGGGCGGGGCGCAGTACTTC.

The rearrangement joins TRBV12-3 or TRBV12-4 to TRBJ2-7; D not certain. The CDR3 is 14 amino acids. V was clipped by 2 bases and J by 5 bases, with 13 bases between them. For the CDR3, the DNA is TGTGCCAGCAGTTTATCAGGAGCGTACCACGAGCAGTACTTC. This translates into CASSLSGAYHEQYF.

The table lists this clonotype with many counts. The chain joins TRBV7-6 to TRBJ2-1, with TRBD2 matching over 7 bases. This CDR3 spans 15 amino acids. Germline V CDR1 and CDR2: SGHVS, FNYEAQ. J was trimmed by 3 bases and V by 5 bases; bases with no gene match: 7. CDR3 DNA sequence: TGTGCCAGCAGCCGAGCGGGGTCCGGCTACAATGAGCAGTTCTTC. Translation: CASSRAGSGYNEQFF.

This sequence joins TRBV11-2 and TRBJ2-2; TRBD2 matches at 14 bases. V lost 1 base to trimming and J lost 5 bases; unmatched junction nucleotides: 0. Germline CDR1 SGHAT, CDR2 FQNNGV. There are 16 residues in the CDR3. For the CDR3, the DNA is TGTGCCAGCAGCTTAGGGACTAGCGGGAGGACCGGGGAGCTGTTTTTT. Protein product: CASSLGTSGRTGELFF.

This clonotype was counted only a few times. CDR3 DNA: TGTGCCAGCAGTGGACAGGGGGTGAGAAAAGGCTACACCTTC. This codes for CASSGQGVRKGYTF. The chain joins TRBV6-5 to TRBJ1-2, with 10 bases that match TRBD1. V lost 5 bases and J lost 8; bases outside the gene matches: 8. Germline V gene lookup returns CDR1 MNHEY and CDR2 SVGAGI. The CDR3 is made up of 14 amino acids.

This clonotype was counted only a few times. The CDR3 here is CASSQVAGKGSPNYGYTF. For the CDR3, the DNA is TGCGCCAGCAGCCAAGTTGCGGGCAAGGGAAGCCCTAACTATGGCTACACCTTC. V usage is TRBV4-3 and J usage is TRBJ1-2; no firm D call. CDR1 is LGHNA, CDR2 YSLEER, per germline. Between the trimmed V and J ends, which lost 1 base and 0 bases, there was a span of 18 bases. This CDR3 is 18 amino acids long.

This clonotype was seen a few times. The chain has TRBV27 and TRBJ2-5; D not certain. Germline V gene data show CDR1 as MNHEY and CDR2 as SMNVEV (reference sequence). This CDR3 is 12 amino acids long. The ends were cut back, 10 bases at V and 9 bases at J, with 18 bases in the middle. In nucleotides, the CDR3 is TGTGCCACCCACTGTGTTGGATGGTCCCAGTACTTC. Amino acid sequence: CATHCVGWSQYF.

V usage is TRBV7-9 and J usage is TRBJ2-7; D remains ambiguous. The length of the CDR3 is 15 residues. Deletions cut 2 bases from V and 5 bases from J, with 16 bases between. Germline V gene sequence: CDR1 SEHNR, CDR2 FQNEAQ (reference sequence). CDR3: CASSLRSGFQNEQYF. Here the CDR3 DNA reads TGTGCCAGCAGCTTACGATCCGGTTTCCAGAACGAGCAGTACTTC.

The gene calls are TRBV5-5 and TRBJ1-1; D not certain. Germline CDR1 is SGHKS and CDR2 is YYEKEE (reference sequence). Trimming left V 2 bases short and J 2 bases short, with 4 bases between. CDR3 length: 12 residues. The DNA for the CDR3 is TGTGCCAGCAGCTTTTCCAACACTGAAGCTTTCTTT. Its translation is CASSFSNTEAFF.

This clonotype was recorded a few times. The CDR3 region has the DNA TGCAGTCCCCACCTAATGAGGGGCAGATTGAATGAGCAGTTCTTC. This gives the protein CSPHLMRGRLNEQFF. The gene calls are TRBV20-1 and TRBJ2-1; D possibly uses TRBD1 or TRBD2 (5 bases each). With 8 bases removed from V and 7 bases from J, the gap between germline ends came to 24 bases. The CDR3 sequence is 15 residues long. Germline CDR1 reads DFQATT; CDR2 reads SNEGSKA (reference sequence).

This clonotype was found many times. The CDR3 sequence is CATSDSIPDSVSSYNEQFF. The CDR3 coding sequence is TGTGCCACCAGTGACTCCATCCCTGACAGCGTGAGCTCCTACAATGAGCAGTTCTTC. V gene TRBV24-1 combines with J gene TRBJ2-1; perhaps TRBD1 as D (5 bases). The germline CDR1 and CDR2 sequences are KGHDR and SFDVKD. V dropped 4 bases and J dropped 0 bases, with 21 bases sitting between them. The CDR3 is made up of 19 amino acids.

This clonotype has only a few counts. CDR3 coding DNA: TGTGCCACCAGTGCTGGTAGCGGGAGGGCAATCTACAATGAGCAGTTCTTC. This encodes CATSAGSGRAIYNEQFF. V and J are TRBV24-1 and TRBJ2-1, with 11 bases identical to TRBD2. The V and J ends lost 5 bases and 3 bases, in that order; junction bases with no gene match: 8. The CDR3 has 17 amino acids. Per germline, CDR1 KGHDR and CDR2 SFDVKD.

This clonotype was seen a handful of times. V and J are TRBV5-6 and TRBJ2-2; D not certain. The CDR3 is 14 residues long. V dropped 0 bases and J dropped 9 bases, with 12 bases sitting between them. Germline CDR1 is SGHDT and CDR2 is YYEEEE. CDR3 sequence: CASSLGTLLRELFF. Written as DNA, the CDR3 is TGTGCCAGCAGCTTGGGGACCCTTCTCAGGGAGCTGTTTTTT.

Only a few counts were recorded for this clonotype. The CDR3 region is CASSFVSGGGDTQYF. In DNA, the CDR3 is TGTGCCAGCAGCTTCGTCAGCGGGGGTGGGGATACGCAGTATTTT. The rearrangement links TRBV5-4 to TRBJ2-3, with 8 bases fitting TRBD2. This CDR3 region has 15 residues. V was pared by 2 bases and J by 6 bases, with 8 bases of the junction left unmatched. The germline V gene encodes CDR1 SGHNT and CDR2 YYREEE (reference sequence).

The rearrangement links TRBV5-1 to TRBJ2-7; tentatively, D is TRBD1 (5 bases). The V end was cut by 0 bases, the J end by 2 bases, with 15 bases between. The germline V gene encodes CDR1 SGHRS and CDR2 YFSETQ. There are 16 residues in the CDR3. This CDR3 is CASSLGPGLGPYEQYF. The CDR3 DNA sequence: TGCGCCAGCAGCTTGGGCCCAGGGCTTGGGCCCTACGAGCAGTACTTC.

The chain couples TRBV20-1 to TRBJ1-2, with D possibly being TRBD1 (6 bases). Germline V gene lookup returns CDR1 DFQATT and CDR2 SNEGSKA (reference sequence). Trimming stripped 3 bases from V and 0 bases from J, with 8 bases between. The CDR3 spans 13 residues. The CDR3 spells CSARYRANYGYTF. The CDR3 DNA sequence: TGCAGTGCTAGGTACAGGGCTAACTATGGCTACACCTTC.

This clonotype was observed a few times. The chain has TRBV4-1 and TRBJ2-3; 10 nucleotides agree with TRBD2. There are 16 residues in the CDR3. Trimming took 1 base from V and 2 from J; bases not matched to a gene: 3. Germline V gene lookup returns CDR1 MGHRA and CDR2 YSYEKL. This CDR3 is CASSQVLAGFTDTQYF. CDR3 DNA: TGCGCCAGCAGCCAAGTACTAGCGGGGTTCACAGATACGCAGTATTTT.

This clonotype came up many times. This chain joins TRBV15 and TRBJ1-5, with D possibly TRBD1 on 5 matching bases. V dropped 5 bases and J dropped 7 bases, with 15 bases sitting between them. The CDR3 consists of 14 residues. Germline assignment: CDR1 LNHNV and CDR2 YYDKDF (reference sequence). The CDR3 DNA reads TGTGCCACCAGCGGTCAGGGTTCTAGGCAGCCCCAGCATTTT. Its translation is CATSGQGSRQPQHF.

This clonotype was seen many times. This chain joins TRBV5-1 and TRBJ2-1; possible D gene TRBD2, 6 bases. Germline CDR1 and CDR2: SGHRS and YFSETQ. Trimming took off 4 bases at V and 7 bases at J, with 6 bases between the two ends. The CDR3 consists of 11 residues. Here the CDR3 reads CASSGTNEQFF. CDR3 nucleotides: TGCGCCAGCAGCGGGACTAATGAGCAGTTCTTC.

By proportion, this clonotype is medium-sized. This chain uses TRBV5-1 with TRBJ2-1; the match to TRBD2 covers 9 bases. The V gene's germline CDR1 is SGHRS and CDR2 YFSETQ. This CDR3 has 15 residues. J gave up 7 bases and V 2 bases, and 7 bases lay outside the gene matches. CDR3 sequence (DNA): TGCGCCAGCAGCTTTGGCGGGGGGGCTGTGAATGAGCAGTTCTTC. This codes for CASSFGGGAVNEQFF. Drawing the rest from reference TRBV5-1 and TRBJ2-1, the complete variable domain is KAGVTQTPRYLIKTRGQQVTLSCSPISGHRSVSWYQQTPGQGLQFLFEYFSETQRNKGNFPGRFSGRQFSNSRSEMNVSTLELGDSALYLCASSFGGGAVNEQFFGPGTRLTVL.

The sample holds many counts of this clonotype. The chain has TRBV18 and TRBJ2-2; tentative D call: TRBD2 (5 bases). Germline V gene data show CDR1 as KGHSH and CDR2 as LQKENI. The CDR3 runs 17 residues. Trimming took off 1 base at V and 1 base at J, with 13 bases between the two ends. The CDR3 sequence: CASSPLGETLNTGELFF. The CDR3 DNA follows: TGTGCCAGCTCACCACTCGGGGAGACGTTGAACACCGGGGAGCTGTTTTTT.

This clonotype was seen more than once but under ten times. The V and J genes are TRBV20-1 and TRBJ2-5; TRBD1 might be the D (5 bases). Germline V lookup: CDR1 DFQATT, CDR2 SNEGSKA (reference sequence). The CDR3 length is 14 residues. Deletions cut 3 bases from V and 0 bases from J, with 11 bases between. As DNA, the CDR3 is TGCAGTGCTAGGTCGCAGGGTTACCAAGAGACCCAGTACTTC. Translation gives CSARSQGYQETQYF.

This clonotype appeared many times. The chain combines TRBV12-3 or TRBV12-4 with TRBJ2-1; tentatively, D is TRBD2 (5 bases). There are 15 residues in the CDR3. Deletions cut 5 bases from V and 8 bases from J, with 19 bases between. The CDR3 DNA follows: TGTGCCAGCAGTCCCCACCTGGCCTTCGGGGATGAGCAGTTCTTC. Residues: CASSPHLAFGDEQFF.

This chain uses TRBV6-6 with TRBJ2-6, with 7 bases lining up with TRBD1. This CDR3 contains 21 residues. Trimming took 0 bases from V and 1 from J; bases not matched to a gene: 15. Germline CDR1 reads MNHNY; CDR2 reads SVGAGI (reference sequence). DNA for the CDR3: TGTGCCAGCAGTTACTCGAACAGGGGAATTCCCCCTTTATCTGGGGCCAACGTCCTGACTTTC. Translating it yields CASSYSNRGIPPLSGANVLTF.